This T cell receptor beta chain was documented in a study of blood T cell repertoires in COVID-19. Study context: Sites in the United States, Italy and Spain provided acute and convalescent COVID-19 samples.

This CDR3 has 14 residues. Germline assignment: CDR1 SGHTA and CDR2 FQGNSA. With V trimmed by 5 bases and J by 8 bases, 6 bases remained unmatched. As originally analysed: From reference gene primer amplification, estimates of nucleated cell counts were derived. The protocol was immunoSEQ multiplex PCR, while the TCRdb copy is restricted to in-frame clones and leaves out a portion. That table is the source of V, J and clone size, and D and trimming were worked out from the DNA. The sample yields approximately 58,000 clones, approximately 80% seen once. This clone was counted a few times. The sequenced sample was peripheral blood. The rearrangement joins TRBV7-2 to TRBJ2-1; TRBD1 agrees at 10 bases. The receptor was derived from a man in his 70s with active or convalescent COVID-19. DNA of the CDR3: TGTGCCAGCAGCCCCCTGGGACAGGGGTATGAGCAGTTCTTC. Translating it yields CASSPLGQGYEQFF.